This T cell receptor (beta chain) was sequenced for a study of cytomegalovirus exposure and HLA in healthy donors. Study-wide findings and caveats: A highly shared variant cluster was judged a likely technical artifact.

As concerns this clone: Its antigen is unidentified.

PCR involved 60 Vbeta and 13 Jbeta primers. Assay: immunoSEQ multiplex PCR; the TCRdb copy retains only in-frame clones and omits some. Of 150,000 to 200,000 clones listed, 75% are singletons. The germline CDR1 and CDR2 sequences are SGHAT and FQNNGV. The V gene lost 4 bases and the J gene lost 6 bases, with 9 bases spanning the gap. The CDR3 is 13 amino acids. Sequenced material: PBMCs. The chain recombines TRBV11-2 with TRBJ2-2; D is unclear. The clonotype comes from a woman aged 50 to 65 in good health and CMV-seropositive. The CDR3 sequence: CASSSTIAGELFF. The CDR3 DNA reads TGTGCCAGCAGCTCTACCATCGCCGGGGAGCTGTTTTTT.